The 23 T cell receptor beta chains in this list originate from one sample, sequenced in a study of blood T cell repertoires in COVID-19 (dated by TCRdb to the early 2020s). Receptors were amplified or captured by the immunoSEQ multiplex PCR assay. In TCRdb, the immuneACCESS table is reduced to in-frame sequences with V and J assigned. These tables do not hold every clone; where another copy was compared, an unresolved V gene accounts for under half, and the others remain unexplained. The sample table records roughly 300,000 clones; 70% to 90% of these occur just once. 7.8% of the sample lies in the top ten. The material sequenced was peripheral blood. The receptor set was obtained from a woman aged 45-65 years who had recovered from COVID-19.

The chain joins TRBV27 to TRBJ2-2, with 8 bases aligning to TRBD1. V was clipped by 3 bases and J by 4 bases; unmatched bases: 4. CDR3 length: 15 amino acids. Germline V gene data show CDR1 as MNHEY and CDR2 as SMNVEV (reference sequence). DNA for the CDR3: TGTGCCAGCAGTTTCTTTGACAGGGGCACCGGGGAGCTGTTTTTT. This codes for CASSFFDRGTGELFF.

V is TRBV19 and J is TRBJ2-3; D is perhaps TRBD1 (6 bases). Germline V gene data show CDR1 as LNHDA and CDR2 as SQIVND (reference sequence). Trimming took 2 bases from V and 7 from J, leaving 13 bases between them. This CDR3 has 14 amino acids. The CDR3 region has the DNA TGTGCCAGTAGTATAAGCAGGGGCGGGTATACGCAGTATTTT. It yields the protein CASSISRGGYTQYF.

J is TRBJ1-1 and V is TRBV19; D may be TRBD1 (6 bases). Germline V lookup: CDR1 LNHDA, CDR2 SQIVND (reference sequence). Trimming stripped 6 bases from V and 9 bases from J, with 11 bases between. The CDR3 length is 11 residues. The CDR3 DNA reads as TGTGCCAGTAGGAACAGGGCTAAAGCTTTCTTT. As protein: CASRNRAKAFF.

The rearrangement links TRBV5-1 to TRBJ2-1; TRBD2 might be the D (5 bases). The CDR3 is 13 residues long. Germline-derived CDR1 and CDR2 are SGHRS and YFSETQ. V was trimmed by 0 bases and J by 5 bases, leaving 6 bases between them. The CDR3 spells CASSLASHNEQFF. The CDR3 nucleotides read TGCGCCAGCAGCTTGGCTAGCCACAATGAGCAGTTCTTC. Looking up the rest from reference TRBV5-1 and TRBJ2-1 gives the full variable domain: KAGVTQTPRYLIKTRGQQVTLSCSPISGHRSVSWYQQTPGQGLQFLFEYFSETQRNKGNFPGRFSGRQFSNSRSEMNVSTLELGDSALYLCASSLASHNEQFFGPGTRLTVL.

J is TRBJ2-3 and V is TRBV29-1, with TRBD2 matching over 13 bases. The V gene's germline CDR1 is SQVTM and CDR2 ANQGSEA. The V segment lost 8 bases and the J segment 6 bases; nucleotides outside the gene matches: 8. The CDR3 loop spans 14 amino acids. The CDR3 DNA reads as TGCAGCCACGAGGGACTAGCGGGGCCCGATACGCAGTATTTT. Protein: CSHEGLAGPDTQYF.

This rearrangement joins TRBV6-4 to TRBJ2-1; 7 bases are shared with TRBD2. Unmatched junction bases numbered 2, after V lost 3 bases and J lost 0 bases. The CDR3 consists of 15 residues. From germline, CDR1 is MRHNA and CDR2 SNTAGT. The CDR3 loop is CASSDGGSSYNEQFF. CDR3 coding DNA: TGTGCCAGCAGTGATGGCGGGAGCTCCTACAATGAGCAGTTCTTC.

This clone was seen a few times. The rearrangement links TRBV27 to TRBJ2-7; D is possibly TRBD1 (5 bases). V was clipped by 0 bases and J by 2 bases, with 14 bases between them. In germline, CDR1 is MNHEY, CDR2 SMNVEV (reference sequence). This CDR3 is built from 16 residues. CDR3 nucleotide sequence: TGTGCCAGCAGTTTATCGGTAAACAGGTTCGCCTACGAGCAGTACTTC. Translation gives CASSLSVNRFAYEQYF.

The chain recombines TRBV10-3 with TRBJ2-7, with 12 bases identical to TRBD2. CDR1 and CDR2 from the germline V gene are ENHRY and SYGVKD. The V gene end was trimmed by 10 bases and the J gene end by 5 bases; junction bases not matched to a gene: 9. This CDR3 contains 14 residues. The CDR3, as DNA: TGTGCCACCCAGCTAGCGGGGGGGATCCACGAGCAGTACTTC. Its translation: CATQLAGGIHEQYF.

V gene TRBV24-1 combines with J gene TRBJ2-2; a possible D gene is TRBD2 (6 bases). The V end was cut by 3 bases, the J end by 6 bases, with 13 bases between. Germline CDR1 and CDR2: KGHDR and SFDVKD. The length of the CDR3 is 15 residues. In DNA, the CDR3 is TGTGCCACCAGTGATCCCTCGGGGGTGGCCGGGGAGCTGTTTTTT. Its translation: CATSDPSGVAGELFF.

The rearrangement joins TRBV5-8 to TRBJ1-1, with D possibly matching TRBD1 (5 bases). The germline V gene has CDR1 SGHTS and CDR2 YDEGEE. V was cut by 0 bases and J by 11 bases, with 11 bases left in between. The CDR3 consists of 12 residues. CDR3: CASSLVGSGAFF. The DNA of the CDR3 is TGTGCCAGCAGCTTGGTTGGATCAGGGGCTTTCTTT.

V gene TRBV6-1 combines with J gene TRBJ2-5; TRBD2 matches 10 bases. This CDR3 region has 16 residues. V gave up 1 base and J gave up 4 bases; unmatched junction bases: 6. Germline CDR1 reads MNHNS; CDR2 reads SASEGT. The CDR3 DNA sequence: TGTGCCAGCAGTGAAGTGGCGGCTAGCGGGAGAGAGACCCAGTACTTC. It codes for CASSEVAASGRETQYF.

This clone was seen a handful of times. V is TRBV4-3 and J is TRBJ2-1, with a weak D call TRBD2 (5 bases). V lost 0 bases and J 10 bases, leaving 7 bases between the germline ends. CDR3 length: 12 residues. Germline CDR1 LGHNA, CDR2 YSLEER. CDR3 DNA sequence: TGCGCCAGCAGCCAAGAACAGCGGGAGCAGTTCTTC. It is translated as CASSQEQREQFF.

The CDR3 nucleotides are TGCAGCGTTGATGCGGGGCCTGGAAACACCATATATTTT. It codes for CSVDAGPGNTIYF. V and J are TRBV29-1 and TRBJ1-3; D is possibly TRBD1 (5 bases). With 3 bases removed from V and 2 bases from J, the gap between germline ends came to 8 bases. There are 13 residues in the CDR3. CDR1 is SQVTM, CDR2 ANQGSEA, per germline. The full variable domain, rest sourced from reference TRBV29-1 and TRBJ1-3, is SAVISQKPSRDICQRGTSLTIQCQVDSQVTMMFWYRQQPGQSLTLIATANQGSEATYESGFVIDKFPISRPNLTFSTLTVSNMSPEDSSIYLCSVDAGPGNTIYFGEGSWLTVV.

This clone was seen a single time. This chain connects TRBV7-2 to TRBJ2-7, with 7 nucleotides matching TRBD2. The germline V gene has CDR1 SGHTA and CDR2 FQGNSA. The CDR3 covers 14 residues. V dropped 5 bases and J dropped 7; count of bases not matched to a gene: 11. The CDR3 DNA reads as TGTGCCAGCAGCCCGAGCGGGACCATCGGGGAGCAGTACTTC. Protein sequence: CASSPSGTIGEQYF.

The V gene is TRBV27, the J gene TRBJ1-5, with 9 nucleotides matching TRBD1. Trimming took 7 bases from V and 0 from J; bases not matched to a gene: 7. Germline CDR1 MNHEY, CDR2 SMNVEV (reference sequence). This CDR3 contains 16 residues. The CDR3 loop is CASNKQGAHSNQPQHF. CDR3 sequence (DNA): TGTGCCAGCAACAAACAGGGGGCACATAGCAATCAGCCCCAGCATTTT.

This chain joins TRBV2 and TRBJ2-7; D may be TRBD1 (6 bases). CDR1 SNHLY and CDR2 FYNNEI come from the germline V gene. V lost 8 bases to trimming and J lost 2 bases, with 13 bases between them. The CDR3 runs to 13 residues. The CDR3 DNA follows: TGTGCCAGCTACCGGGACACTCCCTACGAGCAGTACTTC. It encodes CASYRDTPYEQYF. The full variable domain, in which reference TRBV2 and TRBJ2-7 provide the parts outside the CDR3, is EPEVTQTPSHQVTQMGQEVILRCVPISNHLYFYWYRQILGQKVEFLVSFYNNEISEKSEIFDDQFSVERPDGSNFTLKIRSTKLEDSAMYFCASYRDTPYEQYFGPGTRLTVT.

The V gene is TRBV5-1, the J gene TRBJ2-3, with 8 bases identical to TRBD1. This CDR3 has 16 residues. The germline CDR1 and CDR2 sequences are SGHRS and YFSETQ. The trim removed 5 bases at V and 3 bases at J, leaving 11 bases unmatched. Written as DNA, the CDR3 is TGCGCCAGCAGTACAGGGGGACACGGGCCTACAGATACGCAGTATTTT. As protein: CASSTGGHGPTDTQYF.

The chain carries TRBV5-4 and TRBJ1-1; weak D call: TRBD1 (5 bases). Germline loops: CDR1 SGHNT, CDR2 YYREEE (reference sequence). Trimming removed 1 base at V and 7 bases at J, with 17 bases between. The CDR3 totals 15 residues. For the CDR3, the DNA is TGTGCCAGCAGCTTGTTCTGGGGCGCTACGAATGAAGCTTTCTTT. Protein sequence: CASSLFWGATNEAFF.

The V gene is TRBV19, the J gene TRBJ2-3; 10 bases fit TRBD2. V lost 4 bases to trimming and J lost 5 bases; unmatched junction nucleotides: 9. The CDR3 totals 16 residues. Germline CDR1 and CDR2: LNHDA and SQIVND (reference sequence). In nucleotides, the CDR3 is TGTGCCAGTAGTAGCGGCGCAGCGGGGGGGGGAGATACGCAGTATTTT. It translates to CASSSGAAGGGDTQYF.

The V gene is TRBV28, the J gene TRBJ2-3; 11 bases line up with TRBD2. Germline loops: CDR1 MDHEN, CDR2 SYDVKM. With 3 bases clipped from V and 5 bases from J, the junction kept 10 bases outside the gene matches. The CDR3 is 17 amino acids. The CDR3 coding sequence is TGTGCCAGCAGTTTGTCCACTAGCGGGAGATGGTTAGATACGCAGTATTTT. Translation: CASSLSTSGRWLDTQYF.

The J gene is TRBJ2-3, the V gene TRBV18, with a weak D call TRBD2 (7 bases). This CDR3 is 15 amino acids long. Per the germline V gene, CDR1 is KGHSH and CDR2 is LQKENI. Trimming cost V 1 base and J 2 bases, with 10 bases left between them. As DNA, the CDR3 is TGTGCCAGCTCACCACGCGGGGGCAACACAGATACGCAGTATTTT. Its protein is CASSPRGGNTDTQYF.

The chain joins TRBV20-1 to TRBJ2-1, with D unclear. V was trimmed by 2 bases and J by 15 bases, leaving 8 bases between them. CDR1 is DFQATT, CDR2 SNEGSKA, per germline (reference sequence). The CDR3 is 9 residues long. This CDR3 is CSARPLRFF. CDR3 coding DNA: TGCAGTGCTAGACCGCTACGGTTCTTC.

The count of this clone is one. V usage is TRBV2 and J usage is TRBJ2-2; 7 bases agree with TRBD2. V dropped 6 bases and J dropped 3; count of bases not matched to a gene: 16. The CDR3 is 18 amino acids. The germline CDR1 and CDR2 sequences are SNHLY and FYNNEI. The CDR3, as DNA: TGTGCCAGCAGCCTACGACTTCGCGGGAGCTTCTACACCGGGGAGCTGTTTTTT. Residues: CASSLRLRGSFYTGELFF.